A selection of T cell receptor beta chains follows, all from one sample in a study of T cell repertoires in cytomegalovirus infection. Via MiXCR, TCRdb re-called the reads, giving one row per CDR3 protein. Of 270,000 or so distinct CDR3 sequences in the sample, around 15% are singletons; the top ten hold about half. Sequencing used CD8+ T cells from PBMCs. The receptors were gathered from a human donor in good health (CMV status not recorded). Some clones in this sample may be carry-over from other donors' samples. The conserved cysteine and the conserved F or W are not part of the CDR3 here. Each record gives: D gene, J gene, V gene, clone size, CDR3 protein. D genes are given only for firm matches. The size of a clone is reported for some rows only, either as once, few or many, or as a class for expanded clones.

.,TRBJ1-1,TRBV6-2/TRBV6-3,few,ASSYSLANTEAF
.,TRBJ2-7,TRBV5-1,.,ASSLARAGMYSYEQN
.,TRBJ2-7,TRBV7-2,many,ASSTEVRFSYEQY
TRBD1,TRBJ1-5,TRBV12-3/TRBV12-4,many,ASSSSPTGHQPQH
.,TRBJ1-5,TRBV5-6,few,ASSDAGTSNQPQH
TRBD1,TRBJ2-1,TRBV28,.,ASSLEDRGNEQF
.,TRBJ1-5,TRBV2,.,ASGSSETWQPQH
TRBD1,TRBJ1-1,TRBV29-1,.,SVAFTDRAVGTEAF
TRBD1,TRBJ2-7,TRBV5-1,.,ASSSGTGRRYEQY
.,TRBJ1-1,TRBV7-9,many,ASSSTRWETEAF
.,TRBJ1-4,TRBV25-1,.,ASSGPLTNEKLF
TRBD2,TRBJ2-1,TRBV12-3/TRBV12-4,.,ASSSPVLAGNEQF
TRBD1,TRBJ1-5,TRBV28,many,ASMGTASNQPQH
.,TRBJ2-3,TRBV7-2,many,ASSLAVDVRTDTQY
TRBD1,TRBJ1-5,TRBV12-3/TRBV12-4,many,ASSFAFWGQTLNSNQPQH
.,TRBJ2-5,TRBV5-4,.,ASSSKGPQETQY
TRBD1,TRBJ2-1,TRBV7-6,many,ASSGHRDRVSNEQF
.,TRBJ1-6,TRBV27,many,ASSLLISSGEDSPLH
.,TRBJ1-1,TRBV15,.,ATSDGHINRGEAF
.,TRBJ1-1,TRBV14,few,ASSQGGLTEAF
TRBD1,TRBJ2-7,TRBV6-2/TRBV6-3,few,ASSYGDGTAYEQY
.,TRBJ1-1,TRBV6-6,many,ASSYGSAEAF
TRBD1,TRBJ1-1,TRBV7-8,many,ASSDTGGPATEAF
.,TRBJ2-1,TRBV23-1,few,ASSTWGVGYNEQF
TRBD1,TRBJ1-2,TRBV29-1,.,SAQGGDYGYT
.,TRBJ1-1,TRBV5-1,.,ASSLAQSGANTEAF
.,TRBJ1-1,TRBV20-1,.,SASEETTISAEAF
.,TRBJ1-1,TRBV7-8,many,ASSLNTNTEAF
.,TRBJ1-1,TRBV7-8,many,ASSTWTESRTEAF
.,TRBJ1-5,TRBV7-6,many,ASSLSAVSNQPQH